The next 12 T cell receptor beta chains were all read from a single sample in a study of shared clonotypes between healthy human individuals. Sequenced by immunoSEQ multiplex PCR; TCRdb stores in-frame clones only, minus some. The sample yields about 480,000 clones, 79% seen once. Sequencing was carried out using PBMCs. The receptors here all came from a woman aged 40 to 49 in good health. Some clones in this sample may be carry-over from other donors' samples.

The chain links TRBV9 to TRBJ2-5; 7 bases match TRBD2. Trimming at V came to 0 bases and at J to 2 bases, leaving 4 bases not matched to a gene. Germline V gives CDR1 SGDLS, CDR2 YYNGEE. The CDR3 length is 15 residues. The CDR3 nucleotides are TGTGCCAGCAGCGTAGGGGACTATTCTCAAGAGACCCAGTACTTC. This sequence encodes CASSVGDYSQETQYF.

This clone was detected once. V usage is TRBV19 and J usage is TRBJ1-1, with a weak D call TRBD1 (5 bases). The germline V gene encodes CDR1 LNHDA and CDR2 SQIVND (reference sequence). V lost 6 bases to trimming and J lost 1 base, with 12 bases between them. The CDR3 extends over 14 amino acids. CDR3 nucleotides: TGTGCCAGTAGAGAGGGGCGGGGGAACACTGAAGCTTTCTTT. Encoded protein: CASREGRGNTEAFF.

The gene calls are TRBV28 and TRBJ2-7; 14 bases map to TRBD2. Germline assignment: CDR1 MDHEN and CDR2 SYDVKM. V dropped 3 bases and J dropped 2; count of bases not matched to a gene: 9. The CDR3 extends over 18 amino acids. CDR3 region: CASSFGTSGSTGTYEQYF. CDR3 in DNA: TGTGCCAGCAGTTTCGGGACTAGCGGGAGCACGGGGACCTACGAGCAGTACTTC. The full variable domain, with the rest looked up from reference TRBV28 and TRBJ2-7, is DVKVTQSSRYLVKRTGEKVFLECVQDMDHENMFWYRQDPGLGLRLIYFSYDVKMKEKGDIPEGYSVSREKKERFSLILESASTNQTSMYLCASSFGTSGSTGTYEQYFGPGTRLTVT.

This clone was observed a few times. The chain uses TRBV5-4 and TRBJ2-1; D is unclear. From germline, CDR1 is SGHNT and CDR2 YYREEE (reference sequence). CDR3 length: 15 residues. Trimming took off 0 bases at V and 5 bases at J, with 12 bases between the two ends. The CDR3: CASSLGPSLDNEQFF. DNA for the CDR3: TGTGCCAGCAGCTTGGGCCCCTCGCTAGACAATGAGCAGTTCTTC.

The chain has TRBV11-1 and TRBJ2-6, with unresolved D. This CDR3 region has 15 residues. Looked up from germline, CDR1 is SGHAT and CDR2 is FQDESV (reference sequence). Between the trimmed V and J ends, which lost 4 bases and 0 bases, there was a span of 7 bases. The chain's CDR3 is CASSWADSGANVLTF. In DNA, the CDR3 is TGTGCCAGCAGCTGGGCCGACTCTGGGGCCAACGTCCTGACTTTC.

As to this clone: This sequence is one base from a far larger clone and is likely a read error. The J gene is TRBJ2-3, the V gene TRBV6-4; the D gene could be TRBD1 or TRBD2 (5 bases each). The CDR3 has 15 residues. V was pared by 5 bases and J by 5 bases, with 17 bases between. The germline gives CDR1 MRHNA, CDR2 SNTAGT. DNA for the CDR3: TGTGCCAGCAGTCCAACTAACGGGACCATAGATACGCAGTATTTT. As protein: CASSPTNGTIDTQYF.

A few counts support this clone. The V gene is TRBV4-2, the J gene TRBJ2-1, with D possibly TRBD2 on 7 matching bases. There are 17 residues in the CDR3. Trimming shortened V by 0 bases and J by 3 bases, and 15 bases separated the two germline ends. Germline V gene lookup returns CDR1 LGHNA and CDR2 YNFKEQ. CDR3 DNA sequence: TGTGCCAGCAGCCAAGATCAGGGGACTATTCACTACAATGAGCAGTTCTTC. This sequence encodes CASSQDQGTIHYNEQFF.

The chain uses TRBV30 and TRBJ2-7; TRBD2 aligns across 8 bases. The CDR3 loop spans 16 amino acids. Trimming at V came to 0 bases and at J to 3 bases, leaving 10 bases not matched to a gene. CDR1 GTSNPN and CDR2 SVGIG come from the germline V gene (reference sequence). The CDR3 region has the DNA TGTGCCTGGAGTGTATCTTTCGGCGGGGGGAACTACGAGCAGTACTTC. Translation gives CAWSVSFGGGNYEQYF.

The chain joins TRBV6-5 to TRBJ2-3, with D perhaps matching TRBD1 (6 bases). CDR3 length: 15 residues. CDR1 is MNHEY and CDR2 is SVGAGI in the germline V gene. Trimming removed 4 bases from V and 2 bases from J, with 13 bases in between. The CDR3 is CASSLRTVDTDTQYF. The CDR3 nucleotides read TGTGCCAGCAGTTTGAGGACAGTGGACACAGATACGCAGTATTTT.

V and J are TRBV28 and TRBJ1-4; unclear D gene. Trimming left V 3 bases short and J 8 bases short, with 7 bases between. The CDR3 extends over 12 amino acids. Germline values: CDR1 MDHEN, CDR2 SYDVKM. The CDR3 DNA sequence: TGTGCCAGCAGTTTGGCCAGAGAAAAACTGTTTTTT. As protein: CASSLAREKLFF.

The rearrangement links TRBV27 to TRBJ1-1; tentatively, D is TRBD1 (5 bases). The CDR3 has 15 residues. Trimming removed 6 bases at V and 4 bases at J, with 18 bases between. Germline loops: CDR1 MNHEY, CDR2 SMNVEV (reference sequence). CDR3 nucleotide sequence: TGTGCCAGCAGCCGATTCGGGGGGGAGGCCACTGAAGCTTTCTTT. Amino acids: CASSRFGGEATEAFF.

The rearrangement links TRBV7-9 to TRBJ1-3; D is unclear. Germline V gene sequence: CDR1 SEHNR, CDR2 FQNEAQ (reference sequence). V dropped 5 bases and J dropped 1 base, with 9 bases sitting between them. This CDR3 region has 14 residues. The CDR3 nucleotides read TGTGCCAGCAGCAACGGGCAGTCTGGAAACACCATATATTTT. It codes for CASSNGQSGNTIYF.